This passage covers 30 T cell receptor beta chains from one sample sequenced in a study of blood T cell repertoires in COVID-19. Only in-frame clones appear in the TCRdb table, and some are missing; sequencing was by immunoSEQ multiplex PCR. The sample records about 370,000 clones, 90% being singletons. Source material: peripheral blood. These TCRs come from a man between 18 and 29 years old with active or convalescent COVID-19.

The gene calls are TRBV9 and TRBJ1-1; D is undetermined. Trimming removed 2 bases from V and 1 base from J, with 6 bases in between. CDR1 is SGDLS, CDR2 YYNGEE, per germline. The CDR3 extends over 13 amino acids. For the CDR3, the DNA is TGTGCCAGCAGCGTGTTCCAGAACACTGAAGCTTTCTTT. It encodes CASSVFQNTEAFF.

The chain couples TRBV27 to TRBJ1-3; no clear D gene. V lost 6 bases and J lost 4, with 4 bases in between. The CDR3 is made up of 11 amino acids. The germline V gene has CDR1 MNHEY and CDR2 SMNVEV (reference sequence). CDR3 loop: CASSLGNTIYF. DNA of the CDR3: TGTGCCAGCAGCCTCGGAAACACCATATATTTT.

V is TRBV19 and J is TRBJ2-6; 7 nucleotides match TRBD1. CDR3 length: 17 residues. CDR1 is LNHDA, CDR2 SQIVND, per germline (reference sequence). With V trimmed by 6 bases and J by 1 base, 9 bases remained unmatched. The CDR3 DNA reads TGTGCCAGTAGAACCACCTCGACAGGGTCTGGGGCCAACGTCCTGACTTTC. This codes for CASRTTSTGSGANVLTF.

V usage is TRBV5-4 and J usage is TRBJ2-3, with D perhaps matching TRBD1 (6 bases). Trimming left V 5 bases short and J 0 bases short, with 16 bases between. The CDR3 totals 16 residues. Germline-derived CDR1 and CDR2 are SGHNT and YYREEE (reference sequence). The CDR3 DNA sequence: TGTGCCAGCAGACGACAGGTGCCCTCTAGCACAGATACGCAGTATTTT. This sequence encodes CASRRQVPSSTDTQYF.

The V call is TRBV2, the J call TRBJ2-1; TRBD1 agrees at 7 bases. The J segment lost 6 bases and the V segment lost 10 bases, leaving 6 bases of the junction unmatched. In germline, CDR1 is SNHLY, CDR2 FYNNEI. The CDR3 sequence is 12 residues long. The DNA of the CDR3 is TGTGCCAACTCTACAGGGGCCAATGAGCAGTTCTTC. Translating gives CANSTGANEQFF.

The V call is TRBV5-6, the J call TRBJ2-3, with D maybe TRBD2 (6 bases). Trimming removed 4 bases at V and 4 bases at J, with 13 bases between. The germline CDR1 and CDR2 sequences are SGHDT and YYEEEE. The CDR3 contains 14 residues. CDR3 sequence reads: CASSPKGGSDTQYF. For the CDR3, the DNA is TGTGCCAGCAGCCCCAAGGGAGGATCAGATACGCAGTATTTT.

The J gene is TRBJ2-1, the V gene TRBV29-1; 7 positions agree with TRBD1. The trim removed 5 bases at V and 1 base at J, leaving 17 bases unmatched. CDR3 size: 18 residues. Germline V gives CDR1 SQVTM, CDR2 ANQGSEA. The DNA for the CDR3 is TGCAGCGTTTTTAGGGGGCTTAGTCTCAAAAAGTCCTACAATGAGCAGTTCTTC. It yields the protein CSVFRGLSLKKSYNEQFF.

V is TRBV4-2 and J is TRBJ2-1; TRBD2 matches at 8 bases. CDR3 size: 14 residues. The junction had 10 bases not matched to a gene; V was cut back by 0 bases and J by 15 bases. The germline V gene encodes CDR1 LGHNA and CDR2 YNFKEQ. CDR3 amino acids: CASSQDVTSGSRFF. The CDR3 DNA follows: TGTGCCAGCAGCCAAGATGTCACTAGCGGTAGCCGGTTCTTC.

The rearrangement links TRBV7-2 to TRBJ2-3, with 8 bases that match TRBD2. V gave up 8 bases and J gave up 0 bases; unmatched junction bases: 7. CDR1 and CDR2 from the germline V gene are SGHTA and FQGNSA. CDR3 length equals 15 residues. The CDR3 DNA reads TGTGCCAGCGCCCCGGGGGGGGCAAGCACAGATACGCAGTATTTT. This translates into CASAPGGASTDTQYF.

Only a few counts were recorded for this clone. The gene calls are TRBV4-1 and TRBJ1-6, with D tentatively TRBD1 (5 bases). Trimming took 7 bases from V and 7 from J, leaving 14 bases between them. This CDR3 region has 14 residues. The germline V gene has CDR1 MGHRA and CDR2 YSYEKL. The CDR3 nucleotides are TGCGCCAGCATCTTGACAGAAACAAATTCACCCCTCCACTTT. Protein sequence: CASILTETNSPLHF.

This rearrangement joins TRBV7-2 to TRBJ2-3, with 9 positions matching TRBD2. J lost 5 bases, V lost 7 bases, and 4 bases had no gene match. The CDR3 loop spans 13 amino acids. Per germline, CDR1 SGHTA and CDR2 FQGNSA. CDR3 protein: CASTSGALDTQYF. CDR3 nucleotides: TGTGCCAGCACTAGCGGGGCATTAGATACGCAGTATTTT.

V usage is TRBV3-1 (or the pseudogene TRBV3-2) and J usage is TRBJ1-2; 8 nucleotides align to TRBD1. The V gene's germline CDR1 is LGHDT and CDR2 YNNKEL (reference sequence). The CDR3 runs 16 residues. The ends lost 2 bases at V and 4 bases at J; junction bases unmatched: 9. CDR3 in DNA: TGTGCCAGCAGCCAAACGGGACAGGATAGGCGCTATGGCTACACCTTC. Protein sequence: CASSQTGQDRRYGYTF.

This rearrangement joins TRBV3-1 (or the pseudogene TRBV3-2) to TRBJ2-5, with TRBD2 matching over 13 bases. V trimming: 1 base; J trimming: 4 bases; junction bases outside the gene matches: 6. The germline gives CDR1 LGHDT, CDR2 YNNKEL (reference sequence). This CDR3 spans 17 amino acids. For the CDR3, the DNA is TGTGCCAGCAGCCAAGTCCGGACTAGCGGGGGTTCAGAGACCCAGTACTTC. Its translation is CASSQVRTSGGSETQYF.

The V gene is TRBV13, the J gene TRBJ1-6; 10 nucleotides align to TRBD1. Germline V gives CDR1 PRHDT, CDR2 FYEKMQ (reference sequence). After removal of 5 bases from V and 7 bases from J, the junction contained 5 bases not matched to a gene. The CDR3 extends over 15 amino acids. CDR3 in DNA: TGTGCCAGCAGCGGGGGACAGGGGCGAAATTCACCCCTCCACTTT. Amino acids: CASSGGQGRNSPLHF.

The chain joins TRBV28 to TRBJ1-5, with 7 bases aligning to TRBD1. The germline gives CDR1 MDHEN, CDR2 SYDVKM. This CDR3 is built from 18 residues. V lost 6 bases and J lost 1; bases outside the gene matches: 15. CDR3 region: CASRKLRTGGGSNQPQHF. For the CDR3, the DNA is TGTGCCAGCAGGAAACTCCGGACAGGTGGGGGGAGCAATCAGCCCCAGCATTTT.

A single count supports this clone. CDR3 sequence (DNA): TGTGCCAGCAGCTTAAGGACAGGGGGATCTGAGCAGTTCTTC. Residues: CASSLRTGGSEQFF. The chain has TRBV7-2 and TRBJ2-1; 10 nucleotides align to TRBD1. The CDR3 consists of 14 residues. Germline-derived CDR1 and CDR2 are SGHTA and FQGNSA. J gave up 9 bases and V 2 bases, and 4 bases lay outside the gene matches.

The rearrangement links TRBV7-3 to TRBJ2-1; no definite D call. V lost 5 bases and J lost 3, with 5 bases in between. CDR1 and CDR2 from the germline V gene are SGHTA and FQGTGA. The CDR3 spans 12 residues. The CDR3 DNA sequence: TGTGCCAGCAGCCTAGACTACAATGAGCAGTTCTTC. Translating gives CASSLDYNEQFF.

J is TRBJ1-4 and V is TRBV7-9; 8 nucleotides line up with TRBD1. Unmatched junction bases numbered 3, after V lost 1 base and J lost 8 bases. CDR1 is SEHNR and CDR2 is FQNEAQ in the germline V gene (reference sequence). The length of the CDR3 is 14 residues. The CDR3 region has the DNA TGTGCCAGCAGCTTAGGGACAGGGCAAGAAAAACTGTTTTTT. Its protein is CASSLGTGQEKLFF.

The rearrangement uses TRBV5-1 and TRBJ2-1; D is uncertain. Trimming took off 4 bases at V and 6 bases at J, with 20 bases between the two ends. The CDR3 is 16 amino acids. Germline V lookup: CDR1 SGHRS, CDR2 YFSETQ. CDR3 amino acids: CASSALLEPPLNEQFF. The CDR3 DNA follows: TGCGCCAGCAGCGCCCTACTCGAGCCCCCCCTCAATGAGCAGTTCTTC.

This clone showed up many times. A read error may account for a junction end that differs from germline. The chain carries TRBV5-1 and TRBJ2-6; a possible D gene is TRBD1 (6 bases). The CDR3 is 14 amino acids. Per the germline V gene, CDR1 is SGHRS and CDR2 is YFSETQ. CDR3 residues: CATLGGPGANVLTF. The DNA of the CDR3 is TGCGCCACGCTAGGGGGACCTGGGGCCAACGTGCTGACTTTC.

The chain links TRBV6-5 to TRBJ1-1; the D is unclear. CDR1 is MNHEY and CDR2 is SVGAGI in the germline V gene. This CDR3 is built from 13 residues. V was trimmed by 6 bases and J by 4 bases, leaving 12 bases between them. CDR3 nucleotides: TGTGCCAGCAGCTCAGGTGGTTTCACTGAAGCTTTCTTT. This gives the protein CASSSGGFTEAFF.

The gene calls are TRBV6-5 and TRBJ2-2; 8 bases fit TRBD1. CDR1 is MNHEY, CDR2 SVGAGI, per germline. This CDR3 comprises 15 residues. V trimming: 5 bases; J trimming: 3 bases; junction bases outside the gene matches: 5. In nucleotides, the CDR3 is TGTGCCAGCAGTATAATACAGGGGGACACCGGGGAGCTGTTTTTT. Translating it yields CASSIIQGDTGELFF.

The J gene is TRBJ1-4, the V gene TRBV6-5; D call uncertain. V shed 6 bases and J shed 5 bases, with 13 bases lying between them. Germline V gene lookup returns CDR1 MNHEY and CDR2 SVGAGI. The CDR3 has 14 amino acids. The CDR3 DNA follows: TGTGCCAGCAGCATACAGAGAGCAAATGAAAAACTGTTTTTT. It encodes CASSIQRANEKLFF.

The chain links TRBV7-2 to TRBJ1-5; tentative D call: TRBD1 (5 bases). The CDR3 length is 15 residues. V was pared by 1 base and J by 4 bases, with 11 bases between. Per germline, CDR1 SGHTA and CDR2 FQGNSA. CDR3 sequence: CASSLVTGINQPQHF. CDR3 nucleotides: TGTGCCAGCAGCTTAGTCACAGGAATTAATCAGCCCCAGCATTTT.

This rearrangement joins TRBV6-2 or TRBV6-3 to TRBJ1-1, with D unresolved. The length of the CDR3 is 14 residues. Germline V gives CDR1 MNHEY, CDR2 SVGEGT. V lost 3 bases, J lost 5 bases, and 13 bases lay in between. The CDR3 loop is CASSYRAGGTEAFF. The CDR3 coding sequence is TGTGCCAGCAGTTATCGGGCAGGAGGGACTGAAGCTTTCTTT.

The rearrangement joins TRBV5-1 to TRBJ2-5; D may be TRBD2 (6 bases). The CDR3 contains 18 residues. V was clipped by 0 bases and J by 2 bases, with 20 bases between them. In germline, CDR1 is SGHRS, CDR2 YFSETQ. The DNA of the CDR3 is TGCGCCAGCAGCTTGGGGAGAGGAGTCGGGAGTGTACAAGAGACCCAGTACTTC. Protein: CASSLGRGVGSVQETQYF.

The sample holds a few counts of this clone. The V gene is TRBV7-3, the J gene TRBJ1-6; D gene ambiguous. Deletions cut 0 bases from V and 6 bases from J, with 6 bases between. The CDR3 has 14 residues. From germline, CDR1 is SGHTA and CDR2 FQGTGA. The CDR3 DNA follows: TGTGCCAGCAGCTTAACCTTCGTTAATTCACCCCTCCACTTT. Amino acids: CASSLTFVNSPLHF.

This clone was seen a single time. The chain links TRBV25-1 to TRBJ1-1, with D hard to call. The germline V gene has CDR1 MGHDK and CDR2 SYGVNS. V lost 4 bases, J lost 5 bases, and 14 bases lay in between. The CDR3 runs to 14 residues. The CDR3 here is CASSGYGGVTEAFF. The CDR3 DNA is TGTGCCAGCAGTGGCTATGGCGGTGTTACTGAAGCTTTCTTT.

The chain has TRBV29-1 and TRBJ1-1; no clear D. V was pared by 5 bases and J by 4 bases, with 11 bases between. The CDR3 sequence is 12 residues long. Germline CDR1 and CDR2: SQVTM and ANQGSEA. CDR3 sequence reads: CSVLVGSTEAFF. The CDR3 nucleotides are TGCAGCGTTTTGGTAGGGAGCACTGAAGCTTTCTTT.

This clone was detected only a few times. The rearrangement joins TRBV5-1 to TRBJ1-6; TRBD1 matches at 7 bases. The junction had 8 bases not matched to a gene; V was cut back by 4 bases and J by 10 bases. Germline CDR1 SGHRS, CDR2 YFSETQ. The CDR3 consists of 14 residues. CDR3 loop: CASSLGGGYSPLHF. The CDR3 DNA follows: TGCGCCAGCAGCCTGGGAGGGGGCTACTCACCCCTCCACTTT.